This entry lists 6 T cell receptor beta chains sequenced from one sample in a study of cytomegalovirus exposure and HLA in healthy donors. Researchers ran the PCR with 60 Vbeta and 13 Jbeta primers. The repertoire was sequenced with immunoSEQ multiplex PCR; TCRdb's copy has only in-frame clones and lacks some. Of about 160,000 clones in the sample, 84% were seen once. The sample taken for sequencing was PBMCs. The receptors stem from a man aged 50 or older in good health and CMV-seropositive.

The chain combines TRBV6-1 with TRBJ1-1; TRBD1 might be the D (6 bases). The CDR3 length is 13 residues. Germline V gives CDR1 MNHNS, CDR2 SASEGT. The ends were cut back, 4 bases at V and 10 bases at J, with 16 bases in the middle. As DNA, the CDR3 is TGTGCCAGCAGTGCCGGGACAAGTCTGGGAGCTTTCTTT. This translates into CASSAGTSLGAFF.

This chain joins TRBV9 and TRBJ2-3, with 15 bases fitting TRBD2. The germline V gene encodes CDR1 SGDLS and CDR2 YYNGEE. CDR3 length: 17 amino acids. Trimming removed 7 bases from V and 3 bases from J; junction bases left unmatched: 9. CDR3 sequence: CASSGLAGGVRTDTQYF. CDR3 DNA sequence: TGTGCCAGCTCCGGACTAGCGGGAGGGGTTCGGACAGATACGCAGTATTTT.

This clone was found once. The V call is TRBV5-8, the J call TRBJ1-1, with 8 positions matching TRBD1. Germline CDR1 reads SGHTS; CDR2 reads YDEGEE. V was pared by 3 bases and J by 7 bases, with 17 bases of the junction left unmatched. The length of the CDR3 is 17 residues. CDR3 protein: CASSYRTSDRAKGEAFF. For the CDR3, the DNA is TGTGCCAGCAGCTACAGGACTTCGGACAGGGCAAAGGGTGAAGCTTTCTTT. Filled out from reference TRBV5-8 and TRBJ1-1, the complete variable domain reads EAGVTQSPTHLIKTRGQQATLRCSPISGHTSVYWYQQALGLGLQFLLWYDEGEERNRGNFPPRFSGRQFPNYSSELNVNALELEDSALYLCASSYRTSDRAKGEAFFGQGTRLTVV.

This clone was observed once. The CDR3 DNA reads TGTGCCAGCAGCTACGGACAGGCCTACGAGCAGTACGTC. Its translation is CASSYGQAYEQYV. The chain links TRBV5-5 to TRBJ2-7, with 7 positions matching TRBD1. This CDR3 has 13 amino acids. Germline trimming cut 3 bases from V and 2 bases from J; bases unmatched to any gene: 2. Germline V lookup: CDR1 SGHKS, CDR2 YYEKEE (reference sequence).

This chain uses TRBV7-9 with TRBJ2-3; 8 bases map to TRBD2. Germline loops: CDR1 SEHNR, CDR2 FQNEAQ (reference sequence). The CDR3 has 17 amino acids. J was trimmed by 2 bases and V by 2 bases; bases with no gene match: 9. CDR3 coding DNA: TGTGCCAGCAGCTTAAGAAGCGGGAGTAGTGACACAGATACGCAGTATTTT. This sequence encodes CASSLRSGSSDTDTQYF. The full variable domain, completed using reference TRBV7-9 and TRBJ2-3, is DTGVSQNPRHKITKRGQNVTFRCDPISEHNRLYWYRQTLGQGPEFLTYFQNEAQLEKSRLLSDRFSAERPKGSFSTLEIQRTEQGDSAMYLCASSLRSGSSDTDTQYFGPGTRLTVL.

The chain is built from TRBV4-1 and TRBJ2-1; TRBD2 is a possible D gene (6 bases). This CDR3 has 16 amino acids. Germline CDR1 is MGHRA and CDR2 is YSYEKL. V lost 1 base and J lost 2, with 12 bases in between. As DNA, the CDR3 is TGCGCCAGCAGCCAAGTTATAGCGGCAACCTACAATGAGCAGTTCTTC. This gives the protein CASSQVIAATYNEQFF.